This T cell receptor beta chain is drawn from a study of cytomegalovirus exposure and HLA in healthy donors (TCRdb year 2017). About the study as a whole: An earlier analysis of 550 to 700 of the donors reported roughly 270 Gb of sequence data and 120 million or so unique TCR beta sequences from about 180 million T cells. Rather than using new phenotypic data, the later analysis identified candidate immune exposures from TCR beta sequences and from how often those sequences occurred across donors. The study used immunosequencing to profile the T cell repertoires of 670 or so subjects and linked those repertoires to cytomegalovirus serostatus. In a later analysis, previously published TCR beta repertoires from 666 donors were re-analyzed and high-resolution HLA genotyping was added so that TCR occurrence patterns could be studied. An earlier analysis of several hundred of the donors applied high-throughput TCR beta sequencing to assess whether each TCR beta V gene segment acted as functional or pseudogenic. The genetic ancestry cluster associated with self-reported Caucasian donors included about four fifths of the 398 genotyped donors. Across roughly 420 genotyped donors of the cohort, an average of about 250,000 unique TCR beta nucleotide sequences per donor were sequenced, and approximately 17% of those sequences were non-productive. The study aimed to test whether signatures of past pathogen exposure could be identified by cataloging public T cell receptors. Because of strong linkage in the cohort, a handful of DR-DQ haplotypes were treated as single units for association and clustering. To predict cytomegalovirus infection status, the study combined high-throughput TCR immunosequencing, statistical association of individual TCRs with disease status, and machine learning. A later genetic analysis used genome-wide SNP genotypes for about 55% of the 666 donors, treating that subset as a discovery cohort. The number of donors typed differed by locus, with roughly 629-640 for A, B, C, DRB1 and DQB1, more than 500 for DQA1, 600 to 610 for DPA1, and roughly 450 for DPB1. Approximately 300 gigabases of sequencing data and tens of millions of unique TCR sequences were included in an early release covering about 700 HLA-typed donors. Class I and class II HLA loci were covered by the typing at four-digit resolution. Along with the approximately 650-subject first cohort, a separate validation cohort of more than 90 different subjects was used. Donor age, sex, ethnicity and CMV serostatus were compiled alongside the repertoire data. Every repertoire in the discovery cohort had been generated on one and the same sequencing platform. The study at large found these results: A later analysis found that most CMV-associated TCR beta chains appeared HLA-restricted, with HLA associations seemingly driven largely by CMV exposure. Some IMGT-functional V segments, including TRBV6-2 and TRBV6-3, could not be distinguished by the 87-base-pair reads and were therefore excluded. A later genetic analysis associated a missense DCLRE1C variant with V-gene and J-gene trimming of TCR beta chains, and an independent cohort replicated the association. Across donors, most TCR sequences were observed very rarely, whereas some public TCRs were present in many individuals. The authors suggested that the approach could potentially be extended to other disease states and immunological phenotypes. Compared with the approximately 700-donor mean, donors in an Asian-associated ancestry cluster had fewer N-insertions in productive TCRs, according to a later genetic analysis. In the study, around 160 TCR beta chains were listed as associated with cytomegalovirus. Roughly uniform sequencing depth across donors was assumed in presence/absence analyses, although this assumption may not hold. In an earlier analysis of under 600 of the donors, most TCR beta V segments were observed in productive rearrangements about 90% or about 30% of the time, broadly matching IMGT annotations. A group of highly shared sequence variants was considered likely to be a technical artifact of the sequencing pipeline. In vitro tests confirmed that three of the cytomegalovirus-associated TCR beta chains recognize cytomegalovirus antigens. HLA typing was unavailable for some donors at each locus, so association tests used only the typed subset. Linkage disequilibrium might explain the correlated functional status among segregating V segments, but an unknown experimental factor could not be excluded. Assigning TCR associations to individual alleles was difficult when HLA alleles, especially DR and DQ, strongly co-occurred. CMV serostatus was the only immune exposure information available for the cohort. In both the original and validation cohorts, the classifier was reported to diagnose cytomegalovirus status with high specificity and sensitivity. In a later analysis, TCR association rates were found to vary across HLA loci, with the most associated TCRs seen for DRB1 alleles and the fewest for HLA-C alleles. In a later analysis, around 17,000 TCR beta sequences were associated with specific HLA alleles at a false discovery rate of 0.05. A further reported finding was that TCR beta sequences accurately predicted the HLA-A and HLA-B alleles for most subjects in the first cohort. This cohort had only TCR beta chains sequenced, and the lack of alpha or paired-chain data limited which features could be detected. In a later analysis, HLA-associated TCR beta chains showed more clonal expansion and lower generation probabilities than non-associated chains that were equally common. The earlier analysis of 587 of the donors excluded roughly 16 rarely observed V segments, including chromosome 9 orphons, because counts were too low. In a later analysis, several top co-occurrence clusters were reported to appear linked to parvovirus B19, influenza, CMV and Epstein-Barr virus.

Libraries were prepared through the immunoSEQ multiplex PCR assay. A mixture of 60 forward primers for TCR Vbeta segments and 13 reverse primers for TCR Jbeta segments was used in the multiplex PCR. The CDR3 region of rearranged TCR beta genes was amplified from genomic DNA with a multiplex PCR assay. Amplified TCR beta libraries were sequenced as 87-base-pair reads on the Illumina HiSeq System. The authors' analysis ran thus. A later analysis counted about 80 million unique TCR beta chains across the approximately 700 repertoires, and roughly 11 million of these chains were shared by at least two donors. To remove PCR and sequencing errors, raw reads were error-corrected and collapsed into unique sequences using a nearest-neighbor algorithm that merged closely related sequences. To assign V, D and J gene segments, CDR3 sequences were aligned to IMGT reference sequences. For a sequence to be retained, a match of at least six nucleotides to both a V gene segment and a J gene segment was required. Rearrangements were classified as productive when the CDR3 lacked stop codons and remained in frame with V and J, and all other rearrangements were classified as non-productive. CDR3 was defined by IMGT convention, running from the second conserved V-encoded cysteine to the conserved J-encoded phenylalanine. Sequences without an unambiguous match to a single V gene segment were excluded from the earlier analysis of several hundred of the donors. An earlier analysis of a few hundred of the donors classified V segments as functional when productive rearrangements were above 56.7% and as segregating when the standard deviation between donors was above 5%. To diagnose cytomegalovirus status from the catalog of TCR beta chain sequences, a statistical classification framework was built. In a later analysis, TCR nucleotide sequences were compared against IMGT/GENE-DB human TR gene sequences so that V and J genes could be assigned. A later analysis assigned CDR3 sequences and most-parsimonious VDJ recombination scenarios with the TCRdist pipeline. In a later analysis, each TCR beta chain was defined by its CDR3 amino acid sequence together with its V-gene family, and reads lacking a unique V-gene family were excluded. In a later analysis, 500 to 650 highly shared, low-generation-probability nucleotide sequences were removed to address suspected cross-contamination and a sequencing artifact. In a later analysis, a clonal expansion index for each public chain was calculated from normalized within-repertoire ranks of inferred template counts. A later analysis computed generation probabilities with a VDJ recombination model fitted to out-of-frame rearrangements, and checked the results against IGoR. In a later analysis, TCR-TCR, TCR-HLA and TCR-CMV co-occurrence was scored with hypergeometric tests, and a repertoire-size bias correction was applied to TCR pairs. A later analysis estimated false discovery rates by permuting HLA or CMV assignments 20 times. In a later analysis, co-occurring TCRs were grouped with DBSCAN, and TCRdist sequence similarity was added when clustering was performed within HLA-allele-positive subsets. Co-occurrence clustering excluded repertoires with fewer than 30,000 or more than 120,000 public chains, plus five with anomalous nucleotide sharing. Sourced from immuneACCESS, this table was stored by TCRdb with only in-frame sequences that have V and J called. A share of the clones is absent; for the studies checked, an unresolved V gene accounts for under half, and the remainder has no known explanation. For V, J and clone size, that table is used; D and trimming come from the DNA. For this sample the table gives 150,000 to 200,000 clones, of which roughly four fifths were detected only once. The ten largest clones capture approximately 1% of the sample.

There are 14 amino acids in the CDR3, from cysteine to phenylalanine inclusive. The retained sequence is limited to the CDR3, 42 bases, with the frame set at the first base. The junction shows trimming of 1 base on V and 3 bases on J, plus 10 bases between the germline ends. Looking up the germline V gene yields CDR1 SGHRS and CDR2 YFSETQ. The cohort comprised several hundred healthy bone marrow donors. At the time of sampling, every cohort member was nominally healthy, though immune exposures that went unrecorded were likely present. The donor was CMV seronegative and was included in the group of about 350 seronegative cohort members. A peripheral blood sample was collected from each donor, and TCR beta sequencing was performed on peripheral blood mononuclear cells. Genomic DNA extraction from the blood cell samples was performed with the Qiagen DNeasy Blood Extraction Kit. This clone was counted between two and nine times. The antigen this receptor binds is unknown. Base qualities are not recorded, but no much larger clone differs from it by a single base.

This TCR came from a woman in her 40s in good health and CMV-seronegative. The chain is made from TRBV5-1 and TRBJ1-1; matching of 5 bases hints at TRBD1 as the D gene. Specimen: PBMCs. The base sequence is TGCGCCAGCAGCTTGTCGGCGGGGGACACTGAAGCTTTCTTT. This sequence encodes CASSLSAGDTEAFF.